A selection of T cell receptor beta chains follows, all from one sample in a study of blood T cell repertoires in COVID-19. Using immunoSEQ multiplex PCR, the repertoire was profiled, and TCRdb retains in-frame clones only, with some absent. This sample carries 15,000 to 18,000 clones, approximately 86% of them seen once, and the ten largest clones take around 50%. The specimen was peripheral blood. These receptors were taken from a man aged 60 to 69 with acute or convalescent COVID-19. The CDR3 runs from the conserved cysteine through the conserved F or W. Fields, in order: CDR3 length, clone size, D gene, J gene, V gene, CDR3 DNA, CDR3 protein. A D gene is named only where the DNA matches it firmly. Rows may omit the clone size; those that give it use once, few, many or a size class.

>14|few|TRBD1|TRBJ1-4|TRBV28
TGTGCCAGCGGAGCTGGGGACAGCAATGAAAAACTGTTTTTT
CASGAGDSNEKLFF
>16|.|.|TRBJ1-4|TRBV30
TGTGCCTGGAGTGTACCGGCAGGGTCGAGGAATGAAAAACTGTTTTTT
CAWSVPAGSRNEKLFF
>15|.|TRBD1|TRBJ2-7|TRBV6-5
TGTGCCAGCAGTTACAGAGAAGGGGACAGCCGGAACCAGTACTTC
CASSYREGDSRNQYF
>12|.|.|TRBJ1-2|TRBV24-1
TGTGCCACCAGTGATTCCTCAGTTGGCTACACCTTC
CATSDSSVGYTF
>17|.|TRBD1|TRBJ2-7|TRBV19
TGTGCCAGTAGTGAGCGGGACAGGGGACTCTCTAGATACGAGCAGTACTTC
CASSERDRGLSRYEQYF
>17|.|TRBD1|TRBJ1-2|TRBV14
TGTGCCAGCAGCCAAGTTTACTTGGGACAGATTAACTATGGCTACACCTTC
CASSQVYLGQINYGYTF
>15|.|TRBD2|TRBJ2-3|TRBV7-2
TGTGCCAGCAGCTTCGGACTAGCACGGGCAGATACGCAGTATTTT
CASSFGLARADTQYF
>13|.|.|TRBJ2-2|TRBV3-1/TRBV3-2
TGTGCCAGCAGCCAAGAGGAGGAGGGGGAGCTGTTTTTT
CASSQEEEGELFF
>15|.|TRBD1|TRBJ2-3|TRBV3-1/TRBV3-2
TGTGCCAGCAGCCCTGGGACAGGGGTGACAGATACGCAGTATTTT
CASSPGTGVTDTQYF
>16|.|TRBD1|TRBJ1-3|TRBV7-2
TGTGCCAGCAGCCCAACCGGGACAGGGACCGGAAACACCATATATTTT
CASSPTGTGTGNTIYF
>15|.|.|TRBJ1-2|TRBV4-3
TGCGCCAGCAGCCAAGACTCAGGTATCGTAGGTGGCTACACCTTC
CASSQDSGIVGGYTF
>16|.|TRBD2|TRBJ2-2|TRBV6-2/TRBV6-3
TGTGCCAGCAGCCGAGGGGCGGGAGGCTACACCGGGGAGCTGTTTTTT
CASSRGAGGYTGELFF
>18|.|.|TRBJ1-2|TRBV21-1
TGTGCCAGCAGCAAAGTGGGGGGACAGGGCCACTCTAACTATGGCTACACCTTC
CASSKVGGQGHSNYGYTF
>14|.|.|TRBJ1-5|TRBV19
TGTGCCAGTAGTATACCAGGGGTTGATCAGCCCCAGCATTTT
CASSIPGVDQPQHF
>13|.|TRBD1|TRBJ1-2|TRBV2
TGTGCCAGCAGTGGAGACAGGGGGAATGGCTACACCTTC
CASSGDRGNGYTF
>15|.|TRBD2|TRBJ2-7|TRBV28
TGTGCCAGCAGTCTTGCGAGCGGGAGAATGGTAGAGCAGTACTTC
CASSLASGRMVEQYF
>15|.|TRBD1|TRBJ1-5|TRBV2
TGTGCCAGCACCGTCGGGACAGGGAGAAATCAGCCCCAGCATTTT
CASTVGTGRNQPQHF
>16|once|TRBD2|TRBJ2-3|TRBV6-2/TRBV6-3
TGTGCCAGCAGTTACTCATCTAGCGGGCACACAGATACGCAGTATTTT
CASSYSSSGHTDTQYF
>15|.|.|TRBJ1-4|TRBV5-1
TGCGCCAGCAGCGCGGGAGGGGGTGGAATGAAAAAACTGTTTTTT
CASSAGGGGMKKLFF
>16|.|.|TRBJ1-6|TRBV5-4
TGTGCCAGCAGCTCCGGGACAAGGGCATATAATTCACCCCTCCACTTT
CASSSGTRAYNSPLHF
>16|once|.|TRBJ1-1|TRBV5-8
TGTGCCAGCAGCCAGGGTGGGAGGTCCTGGAACACTGAAGCTTTCTTT
CASSQGGRSWNTEAFF
>13|.|.|TRBJ1-3|TRBV7-3
TGTGCCAGCAGCCCCGGGAGGGGAAACACCATATATTTT
CASSPGRGNTIYF
>12|.|.|TRBJ2-7|TRBV6-5
TGTGCCAGCAGCTATGGACAGTACGAGCAGTACTTC
CASSYGQYEQYF
>15|.|.|TRBJ1-6|TRBV6-6
TGTGCCAGCAGTTACGCGGGGCCTCGGGGCTCACCCCTCCACTTT
CASSYAGPRGSPLHF
>15|.|.|TRBJ1-4|TRBV11-3
TGTGCCAGCAGCCCCGTAGGGGCTCCGAATGAAAAACTGTTTTTT
CASSPVGAPNEKLFF
>16|.|TRBD2|TRBJ2-3|TRBV27
TGTGCCAGCAGTTCCCCACTAGCGGGGGGGCAAGATACGCAGTATTTT
CASSSPLAGGQDTQYF
>13|.|.|TRBJ1-6|TRBV7-2
TGTGCCAGCAGCTTTCGCCGGGATTCACCCCTCCACTTT
CASSFRRDSPLHF
>14|.|.|TRBJ2-7|TRBV6-5
TGTGCCAGCAGTTTCACAGCGAGCCGGGGGGAGCAGTACTTC
CASSFTASRGEQYF
>15|.|.|TRBJ1-5|TRBV19
TGTGCCAGTAGTTATAGCCTTGTCGGCAATCAGCCCCAGCATTTT
CASSYSLVGNQPQHF
>15|.|.|TRBJ1-6|TRBV5-5
TGTGCCAGCAGCTTGCGGACAGCCTCCAATTCACCCCTCCACTTT
CASSLRTASNSPLHF
>15|.|.|TRBJ2-5|TRBV9
TGTGCCAGCAGCGTAGGTGGAGGAGGAGTGGAGACCCAGTACTTC
CASSVGGGGVETQYF
>10|.|.|TRBJ2-3|TRBV25-1
TGTGCCAGCGGGGGGGATACGCAGTATTTT
CASGGDTQYF
>19|.|TRBD2|TRBJ2-1|TRBV3-1/TRBV3-2
TGTGCCAGCAGTCCCGGGACTAGCGGGAGCCTTGACTCCTACAATGAGCAGTTCTTC
CASSPGTSGSLDSYNEQFF
>13|once|.|TRBJ1-2|TRBV18
TGTGCCAGCTCACCGTCCGAGTTCTATGGCTACACCTTC
CASSPSEFYGYTF
>15|.|TRBD1|TRBJ2-5|TRBV5-1
TGCGCCAGCAGCTTGGGACAGGGGGTTGGAGAGACCCAGTACTTC
CASSLGQGVGETQYF
>14|few|.|TRBJ2-1|TRBV4-2
TGTGCCAGCAGCCAGGACGGGAGCTACAATGAGCAGTTCTTC
CASSQDGSYNEQFF
>14|.|TRBD2|TRBJ2-3|TRBV5-1
TGCGCCAGCACCTCCTCCGGGACTAGCGATACGCAGTATTTT
CASTSSGTSDTQYF
>16|.|.|TRBJ2-2|TRBV9
TGTGCCAGCAGCGTAGAAGTGGGAGCGAACACCGGGGAGCTGTTTTTT
CASSVEVGANTGELFF
>15|.|TRBD2|TRBJ2-5|TRBV28
TGTGCCAGCCTCGTAGCGGGAGGGTCCCAAGAGACCCAGTACTTC
CASLVAGGSQETQYF
>14|.|TRBD1|TRBJ2-3|TRBV7-3
TGTGCCAGCAGCCGGGACAGATTCACAGATACGCAGTATTTT
CASSRDRFTDTQYF
>15|.|TRBD1|TRBJ2-4|TRBV5-1
TGCGCCAGCAGCTTGGAGGCAGGGGGCAAAAACATTCAGTACTTC
CASSLEAGGKNIQYF
>14|.|.|TRBJ2-1|TRBV12-5
TGTGCTAGTGGTTTAGGGACACGGAACAATGAGCAGTTCTTC
CASGLGTRNNEQFF
>14|.|.|TRBJ1-2|TRBV28
TGTGCCAGCAGTCGAACTCGGACATTCTATGGCTACACCTTC
CASSRTRTFYGYTF
>13|few|.|TRBJ2-7|TRBV6-5
TGTGCCAGCAGTTACGACAGGACCTACGAGCAGTACTTC
CASSYDRTYEQYF
>15|few|.|TRBJ2-2|TRBV10-3
TGTGCCATCAGTGAGGGCCAGCAGGGCGACGGGGAGCTGTTTTTT
CAISEGQQGDGELFF
>14|.|.|TRBJ2-7|TRBV7-3
TGTGCCAGCAGCGCGGGTGGGAGTGAAAACGAGCAGTACTTC
CASSAGGSENEQYF
>14|.|.|TRBJ2-7|TRBV6-2/TRBV6-3
TGTGCCAGCAGTCTCCCGACAGGATCCTACGAGCAGTACTTC
CASSLPTGSYEQYF
>15|once|TRBD2|TRBJ2-1|TRBV19
TGTGCCAGTAGTACCACTAGCGGTTCCTACAATGAGCAGTTCTTC
CASSTTSGSYNEQFF
>14|.|TRBD1|TRBJ2-1|TRBV28
TGTGCCAGCAGGGCGACAGGGGGTTACAATGAGCAGTTCTTC
CASRATGGYNEQFF
>13|once|.|TRBJ2-5|TRBV27
TGTGCCAGCAGGGGGACTGGAGGAGAGACCCAGTACTTC
CASRGTGGETQYF
>17|.|TRBD2|TRBJ2-3|TRBV15
TGTGCCACCAGCAGAGAGCCGGGACTAGCAGGCACAGATACGCAGTATTTT
CATSREPGLAGTDTQYF
>14|few|TRBD1|TRBJ1-2|TRBV7-3
TGTGCCAGCAGCTCCGGGACAGGGATTGATGGCTACACCTTC
CASSSGTGIDGYTF
>14|few|.|TRBJ2-1|TRBV28
TGTGCCAGCAGTTTCGCCAGGACCTACAATGAGCAGTTCTTC
CASSFARTYNEQFF
>13|.|.|TRBJ2-7|TRBV19
TGTGCCAGTAGCATCAATTACGGGTACGAGCAGTACTTC
CASSINYGYEQYF
>16|.|TRBD1|TRBJ2-2|TRBV9
TGTGCCAGCAGCGTAGAGGACAGGTCCTACACCGGGGAGCTGTTTTTT
CASSVEDRSYTGELFF
>14|few|.|TRBJ2-3|TRBV7-2
TGTGCCAGCAGCTTAGCGCGCGGCACAGATACGCAGTATTTT
CASSLARGTDTQYF
>15|.|.|TRBJ2-1|TRBV6-5
TGTGCCAGCAACCTCGCCGGGGGGCGGTACAATGAGCAGTTCTTC
CASNLAGGRYNEQFF